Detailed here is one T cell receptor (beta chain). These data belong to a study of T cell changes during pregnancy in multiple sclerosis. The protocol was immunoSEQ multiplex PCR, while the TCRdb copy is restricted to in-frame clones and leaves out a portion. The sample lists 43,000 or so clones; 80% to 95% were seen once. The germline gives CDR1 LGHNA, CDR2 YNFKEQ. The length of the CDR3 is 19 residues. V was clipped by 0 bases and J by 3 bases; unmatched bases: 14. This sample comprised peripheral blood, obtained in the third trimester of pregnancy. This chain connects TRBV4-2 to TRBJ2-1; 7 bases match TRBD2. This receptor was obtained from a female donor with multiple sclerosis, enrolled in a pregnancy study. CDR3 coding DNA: TGTGCCAGCAGCCAAGATAGGTCCGAGGGAGGGCCCTTCTACAATGAGCAGTTCTTC. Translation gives CASSQDRSEGGPFYNEQFF.